This TCR beta chain is drawn from a study of blood T cells in healthy people across ages. Losses at the gene ends were 2 bases for V and 2 bases for J; bases not matched to a gene: 7. The CDR3 is 16 residues long. Germline V gives CDR1 DFQATT, CDR2 SNEGSKA (reference sequence). With respect to this clonotype: The antigen remains undetermined.

The use of a sample-barcoded 5' primer and a J-beta primer mix characterized a second PCR of roughly 7 to 11 cycles. Every cDNA molecule bore a tag from a template-switch adaptor containing 12 random nucleotides. One entry per CDR3 protein, called by TCRdb with MiXCR from the 5' RACE reads. In the table there are hundreds of thousands of distinct CDR3 sequences, roughly 60% of which are singletons. Peripheral blood, roughly 9.3 milliliters per donor, was collected. Study-level results: Measured against age, TCR beta diversity per million T cells decreased in a roughly linear manner. The diversity estimates, figures obtained from one million T cells, were considered underestimates.

This chain uses TRBV20-1 with TRBJ2-5; 11 bases are a match to TRBD2. This TCR came from a man younger than 40 in good health. The sample consisted of blood. CDR3 DNA sequence: TGCAGTGCTAGAATGACTAGCGGGGTGGGACAAGAGACCCAGTACTTC. Protein sequence: CSARMTSGVGQETQYF.